This T cell receptor beta chain was sequenced for a study of cytomegalovirus exposure and HLA in healthy donors. Study-level points and caveats: 150 or so TCR beta chains were listed as cytomegalovirus-associated.

The CDR3 is 17 amino acids. The V gene lost 2 bases and the J gene lost 6 bases, with 23 bases spanning the gap. Germline CDR1 is MDHEN and CDR2 is SYDVKM. Of note for this clone: What it recognizes is unknown.

TCRdb's table, derived via immunoSEQ multiplex PCR, lists solely in-frame clones and lacks some. The table includes over 75,000 clones, roughly 93% detected once. This TCR came from a man younger than 40 in good health and CMV-seronegative. The sample was PBMCs. The genes are TRBV28 and TRBJ2-7, with a tentative D call TRBD2 (5 bases). The CDR3 is CASSLKGLARSLGEQYF. The CDR3 DNA sequence: TGTGCCAGCAGTTTAAAAGGACTGGCTAGGAGTTTGGGCGAGCAGTACTTC.